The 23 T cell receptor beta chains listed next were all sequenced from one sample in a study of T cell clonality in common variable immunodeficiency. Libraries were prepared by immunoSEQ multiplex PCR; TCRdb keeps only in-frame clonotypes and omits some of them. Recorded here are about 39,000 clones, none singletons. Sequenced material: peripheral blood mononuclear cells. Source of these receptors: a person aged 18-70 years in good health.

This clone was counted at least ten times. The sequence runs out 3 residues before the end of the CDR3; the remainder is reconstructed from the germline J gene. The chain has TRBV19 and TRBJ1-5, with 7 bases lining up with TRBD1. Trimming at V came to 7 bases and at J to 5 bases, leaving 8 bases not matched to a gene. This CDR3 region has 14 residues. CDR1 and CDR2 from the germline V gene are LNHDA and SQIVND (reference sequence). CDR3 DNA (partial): TGTGCCAGTAACATCGACAGGGTAGATCAGCCC. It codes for CASNIDRVDQP. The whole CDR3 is CASNIDRVDQPQHF.

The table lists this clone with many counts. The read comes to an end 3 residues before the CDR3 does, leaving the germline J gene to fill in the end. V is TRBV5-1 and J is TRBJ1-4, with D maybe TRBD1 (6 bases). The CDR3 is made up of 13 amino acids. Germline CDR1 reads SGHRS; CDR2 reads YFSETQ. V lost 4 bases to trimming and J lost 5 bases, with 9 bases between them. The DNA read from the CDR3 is TGCGCCAGCAGCGATGGACAGAATGAAAAA. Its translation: CASSDGQNEK. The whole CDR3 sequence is CASSDGQNEKLFF.

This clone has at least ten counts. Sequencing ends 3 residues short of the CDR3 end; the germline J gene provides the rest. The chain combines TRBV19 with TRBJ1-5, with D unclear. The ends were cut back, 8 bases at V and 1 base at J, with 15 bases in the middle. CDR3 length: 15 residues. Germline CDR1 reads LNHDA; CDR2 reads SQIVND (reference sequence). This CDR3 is CASSLAGKSNQPQHF. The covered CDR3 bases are TGTGCCAGTTCTTTGGCGGGAAAAAGCAATCAGCCC.

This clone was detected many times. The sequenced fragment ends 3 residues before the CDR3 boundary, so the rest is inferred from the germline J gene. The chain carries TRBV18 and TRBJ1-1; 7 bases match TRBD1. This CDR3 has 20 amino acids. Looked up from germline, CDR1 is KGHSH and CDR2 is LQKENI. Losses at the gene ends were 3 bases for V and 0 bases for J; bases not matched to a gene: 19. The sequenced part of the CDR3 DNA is TGTGCCAGCTCACCTACCCTGACAATCACGCCGGGACAGATGAACACTGAA. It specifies CASSPTLTITPGQMNTE. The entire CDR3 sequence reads CASSPTLTITPGQMNTEAFF. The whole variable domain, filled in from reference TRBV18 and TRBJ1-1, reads NAGVMQNPRHLVRRRGQEARLRCSPMKGHSHVYWYRQLPEEGLKFMVYLQKENIIDESGMPKERFSAEFPKEGPSILRIQQVVRGDSAAYFCASSPTLTITPGQMNTEAFFGQGTRLTVV.

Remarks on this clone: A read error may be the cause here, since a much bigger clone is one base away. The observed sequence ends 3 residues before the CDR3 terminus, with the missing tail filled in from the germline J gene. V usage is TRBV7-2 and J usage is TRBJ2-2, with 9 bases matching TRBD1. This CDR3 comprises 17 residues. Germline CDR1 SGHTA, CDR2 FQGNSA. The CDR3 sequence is CASSLAGTGSTNEKLFF. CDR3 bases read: TGTGCCAGCAGCTTAGCCGGGACAGGGTCAACTAATGAAAAG. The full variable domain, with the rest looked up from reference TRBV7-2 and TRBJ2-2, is GAGVSQSPSNKVTEKGKDVELRCDPISGHTALYWYRQSLGQGLEFLIYFQGNSAPDKSGLPSDRFSAERTGGSVSTLTIQRTQQEDSAVYLCASSLAGTGSTNEKLFFGEGSRLTVL.

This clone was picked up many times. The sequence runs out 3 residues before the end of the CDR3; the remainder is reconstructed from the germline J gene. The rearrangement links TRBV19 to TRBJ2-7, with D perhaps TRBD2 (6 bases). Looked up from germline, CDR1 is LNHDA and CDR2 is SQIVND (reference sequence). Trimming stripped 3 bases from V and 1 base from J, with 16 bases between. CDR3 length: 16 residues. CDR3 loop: CASSMPSAEYSYEQYF. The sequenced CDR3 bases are TGTGCCAGTAGTATGCCTAGCGCAGAATATTCCTACGAG.

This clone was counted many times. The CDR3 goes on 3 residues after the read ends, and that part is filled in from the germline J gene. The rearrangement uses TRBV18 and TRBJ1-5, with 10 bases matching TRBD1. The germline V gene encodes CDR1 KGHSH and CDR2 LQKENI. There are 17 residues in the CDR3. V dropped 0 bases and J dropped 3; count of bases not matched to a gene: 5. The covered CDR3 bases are TGTGCCAGCTCACCACCGACCGGGACAGGGGTCAATCAGCCC. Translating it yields CASSPPTGTGVNQP. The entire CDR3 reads CASSPPTGTGVNQPQHF.

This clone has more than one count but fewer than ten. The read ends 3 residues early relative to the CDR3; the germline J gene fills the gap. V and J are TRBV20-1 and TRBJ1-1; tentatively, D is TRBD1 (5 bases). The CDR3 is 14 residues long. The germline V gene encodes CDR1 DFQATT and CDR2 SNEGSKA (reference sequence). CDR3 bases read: TGCAGTGCCCTGACTAGCGGAGGGGCGGAGACC. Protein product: CSALTSGGAET. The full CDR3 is CSALTSGGAETAFF.

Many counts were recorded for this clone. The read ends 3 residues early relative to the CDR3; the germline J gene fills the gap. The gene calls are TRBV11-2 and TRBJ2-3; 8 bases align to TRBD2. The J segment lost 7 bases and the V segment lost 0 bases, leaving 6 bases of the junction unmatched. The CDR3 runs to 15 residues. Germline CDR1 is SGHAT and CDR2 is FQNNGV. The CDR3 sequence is CASSLEAGGFYTQYF. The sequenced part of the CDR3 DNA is TGTGCCAGCAGCTTAGAGGCGGGAGGATTTTATACG.

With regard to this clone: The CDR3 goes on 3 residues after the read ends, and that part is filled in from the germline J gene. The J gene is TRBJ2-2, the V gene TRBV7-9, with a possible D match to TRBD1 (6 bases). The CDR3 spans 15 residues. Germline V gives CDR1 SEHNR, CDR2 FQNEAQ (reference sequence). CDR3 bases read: TGTGCCAGCAGCTTAGGGACAGCAACTAATGAAAAG. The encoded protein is CASSLGTATNEK. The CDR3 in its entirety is CASSLGTATNEKLFF.

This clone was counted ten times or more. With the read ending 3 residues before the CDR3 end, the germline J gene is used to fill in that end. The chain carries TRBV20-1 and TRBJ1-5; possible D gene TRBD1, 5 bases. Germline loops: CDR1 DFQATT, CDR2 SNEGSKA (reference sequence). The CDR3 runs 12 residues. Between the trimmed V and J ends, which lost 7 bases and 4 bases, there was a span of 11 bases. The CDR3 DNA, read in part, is TGCAGTGGGGGGGTCGGGAATCAGCCC. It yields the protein CSGGVGNQP. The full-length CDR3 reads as CSGGVGNQPQHF.

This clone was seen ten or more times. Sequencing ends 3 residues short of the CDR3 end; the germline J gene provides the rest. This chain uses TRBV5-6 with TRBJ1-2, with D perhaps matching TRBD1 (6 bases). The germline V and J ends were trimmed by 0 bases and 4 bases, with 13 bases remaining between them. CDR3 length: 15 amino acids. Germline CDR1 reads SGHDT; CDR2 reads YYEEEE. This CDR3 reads CASSLDGGTVYGYTF. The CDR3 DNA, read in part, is TGTGCCAGCAGCTTGGATGGGGGCACCGTCTATGGC. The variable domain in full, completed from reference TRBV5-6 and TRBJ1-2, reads DAGVTQSPTHLIKTRGQQVTLRCSPKSGHDTVSWYQQALGQGPQFIFQYYEEEERQRGNFPDRFSGHQFPNYSSELNVNALLLGDSALYLCASSLDGGTVYGYTFGSGTRLTVV.

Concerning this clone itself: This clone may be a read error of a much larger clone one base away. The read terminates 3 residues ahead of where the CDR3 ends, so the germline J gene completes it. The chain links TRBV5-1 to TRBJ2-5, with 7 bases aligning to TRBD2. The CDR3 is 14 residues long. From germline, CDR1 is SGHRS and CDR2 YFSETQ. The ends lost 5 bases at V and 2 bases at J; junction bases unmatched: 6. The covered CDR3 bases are TGCGCCAGCAGTTGGGCTAGCGGACAAGAGACC. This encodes CASSWASGQET. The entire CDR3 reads CASSWASGQETQYF.

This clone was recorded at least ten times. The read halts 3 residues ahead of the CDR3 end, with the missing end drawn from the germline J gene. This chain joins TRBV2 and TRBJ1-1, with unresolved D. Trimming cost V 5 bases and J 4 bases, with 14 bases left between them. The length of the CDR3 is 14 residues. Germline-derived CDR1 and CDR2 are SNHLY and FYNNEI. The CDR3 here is CASSLGPLITEAFF. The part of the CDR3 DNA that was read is TGTGCCAGCAGTTTGGGCCCCTTAATCACTGAA.

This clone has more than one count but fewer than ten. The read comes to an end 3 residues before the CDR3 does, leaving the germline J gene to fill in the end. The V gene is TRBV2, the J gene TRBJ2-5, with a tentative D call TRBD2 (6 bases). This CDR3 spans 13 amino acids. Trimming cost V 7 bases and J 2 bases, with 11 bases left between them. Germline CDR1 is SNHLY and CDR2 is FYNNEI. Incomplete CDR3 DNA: TGTGCCAGCAACCCTAGCGAACAAGAGACC. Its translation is CASNPSEQET. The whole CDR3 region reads CASNPSEQETQYF.

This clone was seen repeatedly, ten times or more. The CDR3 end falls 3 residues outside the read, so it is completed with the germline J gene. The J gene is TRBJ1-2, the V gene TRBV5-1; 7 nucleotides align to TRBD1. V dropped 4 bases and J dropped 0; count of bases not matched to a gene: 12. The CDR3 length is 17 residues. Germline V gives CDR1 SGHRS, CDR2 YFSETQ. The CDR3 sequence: CASSRGTAQSSNYGYTF. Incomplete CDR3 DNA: TGCGCCAGCAGCCGAGGGACAGCGCAGTCATCTAACTATGGC.

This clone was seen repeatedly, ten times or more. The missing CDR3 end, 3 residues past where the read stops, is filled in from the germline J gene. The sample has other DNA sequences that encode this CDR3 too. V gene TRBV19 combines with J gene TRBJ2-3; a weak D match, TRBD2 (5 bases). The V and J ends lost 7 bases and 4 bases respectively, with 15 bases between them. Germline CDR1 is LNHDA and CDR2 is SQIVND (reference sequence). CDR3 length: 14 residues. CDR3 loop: CASTSGGGADTQYF. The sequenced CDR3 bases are TGTGCCAGTACCAGCGGAGGAGGCGCAGATACG.

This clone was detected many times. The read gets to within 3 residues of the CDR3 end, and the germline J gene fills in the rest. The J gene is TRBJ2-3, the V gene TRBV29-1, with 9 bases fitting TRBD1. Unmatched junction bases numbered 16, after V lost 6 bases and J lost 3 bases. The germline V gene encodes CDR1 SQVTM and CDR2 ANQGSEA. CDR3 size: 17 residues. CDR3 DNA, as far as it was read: TGCAGCGTCCCAAACAGGGGGCTATCAGCCAAGACAGATACG. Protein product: CSVPNRGLSAKTDT. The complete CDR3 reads CSVPNRGLSAKTDTQYF.

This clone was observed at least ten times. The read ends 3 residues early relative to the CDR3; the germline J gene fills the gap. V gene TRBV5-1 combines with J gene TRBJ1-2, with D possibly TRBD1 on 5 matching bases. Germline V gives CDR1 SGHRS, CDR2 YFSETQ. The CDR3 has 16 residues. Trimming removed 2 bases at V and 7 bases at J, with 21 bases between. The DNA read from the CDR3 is TGCGCCAGCAGCTTACAGGTCCTACGGCTAGGATCTGGC. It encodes CASSLQVLRLGSG. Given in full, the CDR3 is CASSLQVLRLGSGYTF.

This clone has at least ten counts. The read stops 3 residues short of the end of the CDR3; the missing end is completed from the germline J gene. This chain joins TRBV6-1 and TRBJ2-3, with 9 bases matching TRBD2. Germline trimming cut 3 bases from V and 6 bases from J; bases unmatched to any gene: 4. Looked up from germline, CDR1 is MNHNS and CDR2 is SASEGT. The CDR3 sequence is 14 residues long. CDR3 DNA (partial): TGTGCCAGCAGTGAGAGCGGGAGGATGGATACG. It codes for CASSESGRMDT. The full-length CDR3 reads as CASSESGRMDTQYF.

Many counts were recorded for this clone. The covered CDR3 bases are TGCAGTGCTAGTGACTCTAGCGATTCCTACAATGAG. Translating gives CSASDSSDSYNE. The whole CDR3 sequence reads CSASDSSDSYNEQFF. The chain uses TRBV20-1 and TRBJ2-1, with D tentatively TRBD2 (6 bases). The sequenced fragment ends 3 residues before the CDR3 boundary, so the rest is inferred from the germline J gene. CDR3 size: 15 residues. Trimming stripped 3 bases from V and 1 base from J, with 13 bases between. The germline CDR1 and CDR2 sequences are DFQATT and SNEGSKA (reference sequence).

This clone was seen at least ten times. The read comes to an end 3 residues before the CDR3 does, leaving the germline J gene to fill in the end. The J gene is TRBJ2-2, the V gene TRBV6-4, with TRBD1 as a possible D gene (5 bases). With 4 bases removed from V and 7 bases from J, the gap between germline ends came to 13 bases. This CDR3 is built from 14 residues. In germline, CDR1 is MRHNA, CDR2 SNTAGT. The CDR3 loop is CASSASDTIGELFF. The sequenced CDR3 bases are TGTGCCAGCAGTGCTTCGGACACGATCGGGGAG.

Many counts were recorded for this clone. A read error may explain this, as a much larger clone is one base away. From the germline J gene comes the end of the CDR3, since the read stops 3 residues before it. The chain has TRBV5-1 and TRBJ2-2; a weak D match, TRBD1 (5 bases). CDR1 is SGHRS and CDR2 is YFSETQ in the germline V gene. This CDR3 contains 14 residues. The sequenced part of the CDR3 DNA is TGCGCCAGCAGCAGGGGTGATGGGGCCAACGTG. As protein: CASSRGDGANV. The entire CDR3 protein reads CASSRGDGANVLFF.